This entry describes one T cell receptor (beta chain). Its specificity is unknown. The record originates from a study of cytomegalovirus exposure and HLA in healthy donors. Findings of the study overall: Later, TCR association rates were found to vary by HLA locus, highest for DRB1 and lowest for HLA-C.

13 Jbeta primers and 60 Vbeta primers were used for the PCR. TCRdb's table, derived via immunoSEQ multiplex PCR, lists solely in-frame clones and lacks some. The repertoire holds more than 100,000 clones, 55% to 75% seen once, with just over 8% in the top ten. The CDR3 runs to 14 residues. Germline V gene data show CDR1 as SGHRS and CDR2 as YFSETQ. The V segment lost 3 bases and the J segment 7 bases; nucleotides outside the gene matches: 7. The TCR sequence derives from a woman aged 40 to 50 in good health and CMV-seropositive. The chain carries TRBV5-1 and TRBJ1-2; 9 bases are a match to TRBD1. Material: PBMCs. The CDR3 nucleotides are TGCGCCAGCAGCTCCGGGACAGGGAAAGGTGGCTACACCTTC. Its protein is CASSSGTGKGGYTF.